This TCR beta chain was retrieved from a study of technical replicates of blood from several donors. The germline V gene encodes CDR1 MNHNY and CDR2 SVGAGI (reference sequence). This CDR3 spans 12 amino acids. The ends lost 7 bases at V and 6 bases at J; junction bases unmatched: 5. Method: immunoSEQ multiplex PCR; TCRdb's copy keeps in-frame clones and lacks some. The sample includes more than 60,000 clones, approximately 93% of them seen just once. Material: T cells isolated from PBMCs. The rearrangement uses TRBV6-6 and TRBJ1-2; the match to TRBD1 covers 7 bases. The receptor's source is a human donor in good health. The CDR3 nucleotides are TGTGCCAGCACTCAGGGGGGAAATGGCTACACCTTC. It codes for CASTQGGNGYTF.